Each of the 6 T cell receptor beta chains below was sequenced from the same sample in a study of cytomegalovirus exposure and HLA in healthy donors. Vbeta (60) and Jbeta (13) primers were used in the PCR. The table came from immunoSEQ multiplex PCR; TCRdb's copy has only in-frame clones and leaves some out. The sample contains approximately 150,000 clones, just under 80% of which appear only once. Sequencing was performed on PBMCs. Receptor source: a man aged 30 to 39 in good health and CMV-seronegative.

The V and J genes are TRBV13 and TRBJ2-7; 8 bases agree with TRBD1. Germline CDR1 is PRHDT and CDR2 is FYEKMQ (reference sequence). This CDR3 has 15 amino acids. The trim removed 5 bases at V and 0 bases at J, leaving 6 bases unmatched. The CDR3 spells CASSPGQGSSYEQYF. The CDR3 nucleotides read TGTGCCAGCAGCCCCGGACAGGGCAGCTCCTACGAGCAGTACTTC.

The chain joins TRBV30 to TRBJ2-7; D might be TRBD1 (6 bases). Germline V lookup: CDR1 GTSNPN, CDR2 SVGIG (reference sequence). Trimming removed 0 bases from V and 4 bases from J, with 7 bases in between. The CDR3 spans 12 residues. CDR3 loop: CAWSVGGYEQYF. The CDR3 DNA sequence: TGTGCCTGGAGTGTAGGGGGTTACGAGCAGTACTTC. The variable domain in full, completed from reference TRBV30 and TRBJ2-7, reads SQTIHQWPATLVQPVGSPLSLECTVEGTSNPNLYWYRQAAGRGLQLLFYSVGIGQISSEVPQNLSASRPQDRQFILSSKKLLLSDSGFYLCAWSVGGYEQYFGPGTRLTVT.

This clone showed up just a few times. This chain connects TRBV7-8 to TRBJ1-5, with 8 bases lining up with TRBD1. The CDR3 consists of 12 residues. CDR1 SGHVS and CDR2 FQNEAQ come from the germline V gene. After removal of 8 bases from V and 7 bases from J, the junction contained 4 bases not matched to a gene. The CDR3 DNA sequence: TGTGCCAGCGGACAGGGACCCCAGCCCCAGCATTTT. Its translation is CASGQGPQPQHF.

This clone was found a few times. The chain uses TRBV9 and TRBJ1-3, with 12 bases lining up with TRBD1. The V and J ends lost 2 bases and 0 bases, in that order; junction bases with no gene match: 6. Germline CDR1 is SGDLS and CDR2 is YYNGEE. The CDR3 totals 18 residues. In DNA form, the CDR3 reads TGTGCCAGCAGCGTCGAGGGACAGGGGGCGGTCTCTGGAAACACCATATATTTT. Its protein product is CASSVEGQGAVSGNTIYF.

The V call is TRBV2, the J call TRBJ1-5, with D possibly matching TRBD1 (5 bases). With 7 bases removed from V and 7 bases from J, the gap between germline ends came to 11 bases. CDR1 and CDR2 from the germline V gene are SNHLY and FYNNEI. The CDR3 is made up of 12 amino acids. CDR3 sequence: CASNPRGQPQHF. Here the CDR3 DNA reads TGTGCCAGCAACCCCCGGGGGCAGCCCCAGCATTTT.

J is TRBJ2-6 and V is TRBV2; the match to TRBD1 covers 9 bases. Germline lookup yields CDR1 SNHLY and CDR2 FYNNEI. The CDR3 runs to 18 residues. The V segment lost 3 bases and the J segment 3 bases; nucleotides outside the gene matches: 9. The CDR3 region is CASSDPGQGGFGANVLTF. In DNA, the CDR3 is TGTGCCAGCAGTGACCCGGGACAGGGAGGCTTTGGGGCCAACGTCCTGACTTTC.